These T cell receptor beta chains were read from a single sample in a study of cytomegalovirus exposure and HLA in healthy donors. Profiling relied on immunoSEQ multiplex PCR, and the TCRdb table lists in-frame clones only, not all of them. The sample lists more than 85,000 clones, 77% seen once, with 8.5% to 10% in the top ten. The specimen was PBMCs. The source is a male donor in good health and CMV-seropositive. CDR3s include the opening cysteine and the closing phenylalanine or tryptophan. Fields, in order: clone size, J gene, D gene, V gene, CDR3 protein, CDR3 DNA. D genes are given only for firm matches. The size entry is marked missing in some rows and otherwise reads once, few, many or a size class.

>.|TRBJ2-1|.|TRBV5-8
CASSRGLVSYNEQFF
TGTGCCAGCAGCCGAGGACTGGTTTCCTACAATGAGCAGTTCTTC
>.|TRBJ2-1|.|TRBV19
CASGTTGLSSYNEQFF
TGTGCCAGTGGCACGACAGGCCTTAGCTCCTACAATGAGCAGTTCTTC
>.|TRBJ1-6|.|TRBV6-6
CASSYREDNSPLHF
TGTGCCAGCAGTTACAGGGAGGACAATTCACCCCTCCACTTT
>few|TRBJ2-7|TRBD1|TRBV9
CASSPGTGGLGEQYF
TGTGCCAGCAGCCCGGGGACAGGGGGGTTAGGGGAGCAGTACTTC
>.|TRBJ2-7|.|TRBV11-2
CASSLSIYEQYF
TGTGCCAGCAGCTTAAGCATCTACGAGCAGTACTTC
>.|TRBJ2-2|.|TRBV30
CAWSVYFGQTTGELFF
TGTGCCTGGAGTGTATACTTTGGACAGACTACCGGGGAGCTGTTTTTT
>few|TRBJ1-1|TRBD1|TRBV7-9
CASSLTGVNTEAFF
TGTGCCAGCAGCCTGACAGGGGTGAACACTGAAGCTTTCTTT
>.|TRBJ1-1|.|TRBV30
CAWSVRGTGTEAFF
TGTGCCTGGAGTGTGAGGGGGACGGGGACTGAAGCTTTCTTT
>.|TRBJ2-7|TRBD2|TRBV6-5
CASSYSVLAGVEQYF
TGTGCCAGCAGTTACTCTGTACTAGCGGGAGTCGAGCAGTACTTC
>.|TRBJ1-1|TRBD1|TRBV29-1
CSVGTGAEAFF
TGCAGCGTTGGGACAGGCGCTGAAGCTTTCTTT
>.|TRBJ2-7|.|TRBV6-5
CASSFGLSYEQYF
TGTGCCAGCAGTTTTGGACTGTCCTACGAGCAGTACTTC
>.|TRBJ2-6|.|TRBV4-3
CASSQENRANVLTF
TGCGCCAGCAGCCAAGAGAACAGGGCCAACGTCCTGACTTTC
>.|TRBJ2-7|TRBD2|TRBV5-1
CASSLGTSGSEYF
TGCGCCAGCAGCTTGGGGACTAGCGGGTCTGAGTACTTC
>once|TRBJ1-5|TRBD1|TRBV19
CASSGTVNQPQHF
TGTGCCAGTAGTGGGACAGTCAATCAGCCCCAGCATTTT
>.|TRBJ2-7|TRBD1|TRBV4-3
CASSQDRATYEQYF
TGCGCCAGCAGCCAGGACAGGGCCACCTACGAGCAGTACTTC
>.|TRBJ2-7|.|TRBV14
CASSPEGEQYF
TGTGCCAGCAGCCCTGAGGGCGAGCAGTACTTC
>.|TRBJ2-5|TRBD2|TRBV7-3
CASSVGLASGETQYF
TGTGCCAGCAGCGTCGGACTAGCGTCGGGGGAGACCCAGTACTTC
>.|TRBJ2-6|TRBD1|TRBV7-3
CASSSRDRAGSGANVLTF
TGTGCCAGCAGCTCACGGGACAGGGCCGGCTCTGGGGCCAACGTCCTGACTTTC
>.|TRBJ2-3|.|TRBV21-1
CASSKGGTRLTDTQYF
TGTGCCAGCAGCAAAGGAGGGACTAGATTAACGGATACGCAGTATTTT
>.|TRBJ2-1|.|TRBV5-1
CASSGGASFYNEQFF
TGCGCCAGCAGCGGAGGGGCTAGCTTTTACAATGAGCAGTTCTTC
>.|TRBJ2-3|TRBD2|TRBV14
CASSQGLAGTDTQYF
TGTGCCAGCAGCCAGGGACTAGCGGGAACAGATACGCAGTATTTT
>.|TRBJ1-6|.|TRBV7-2
CASSLAGRNSPLHF
TGTGCCAGCAGCTTAGCCGGGAGGAATTCACCCCTCCACTTT
>.|TRBJ1-4|.|TRBV2
CASRVNRDEKLFF
TGTGCCAGCAGAGTTAACAGGGATGAAAAACTGTTTTTT
>.|TRBJ2-5|.|TRBV5-1
CASSFPGVETQYF
TGCGCCAGCAGCTTCCCAGGGGTGGAGACCCAGTACTTC
>.|TRBJ2-7|.|TRBV2
CASSRVPGDSEQYF
TGTGCCAGCAGTAGAGTTCCGGGGGATTCCGAGCAGTACTTC
>.|TRBJ1-5|.|TRBV6-5
CASGGGGNQPQHF
TGTGCCAGTGGGGGGGGAGGCAATCAGCCCCAGCATTTT
>.|TRBJ2-3|.|TRBV28
CASSSSEGQPISTDTQYF
TGTGCCAGCAGTTCCTCGGAGGGCCAACCGATTAGCACAGATACGCAGTATTTT
>.|TRBJ2-7|TRBD2|TRBV6-6
CASILAGSYEQYF
TGTGCCAGCATACTAGCGGGTTCCTACGAGCAGTACTTC
>few|TRBJ1-2|TRBD1|TRBV9
CASSETGTGFPLGYTF
TGTGCCAGCAGCGAAACCGGGACAGGCTTTCCCCTAGGCTACACCTTC
>.|TRBJ2-7|.|TRBV6-5
CASSYGPYYEQYF
TGTGCCAGCAGTTACGGGCCATACTACGAGCAGTACTTC
>.|TRBJ2-7|.|TRBV6-5
CASSRRDEQYF
TGTGCCAGCAGCCGCCGGGACGAGCAGTACTTC
>.|TRBJ2-1|TRBD2|TRBV2
CATRGGYNEVQFF
TGTGCCACCCGGGGGGGTTACAATGAAGTGCAGTTCTTC
>.|TRBJ2-5|.|TRBV20-1
CSARPQETQYF
TGCAGTGCCAGACCCCAGGAGACCCAGTACTTC
>.|TRBJ2-3|TRBD1|TRBV9
CASSPRQGARGSTDTQYF
TGTGCCAGCAGCCCTCGACAGGGGGCGCGTGGGAGCACAGATACGCAGTATTTT
>.|TRBJ1-3|.|TRBV5-1
CASKDSNSGNTIYF
TGCGCCAGCAAAGACAGCAACTCTGGAAACACCATATATTTT
>.|TRBJ1-2|.|TRBV27
CASRRRGGFGYTF
TGTGCCAGCAGGCGTCGGGGGGGATTTGGCTACACCTTC
>.|TRBJ2-7|TRBD1|TRBV6-5
CASSSNRGPYEQYF
TGTGCCAGCAGTTCAAACAGGGGTCCCTACGAGCAGTACTTC
>.|TRBJ2-6|.|TRBV6-1
CASSVEQLSGANGLTF
TGTGCCAGCAGTGTTGAACAGCTCTCTGGGGCCAACGGCCTGACTTTC
>.|TRBJ2-3|TRBD2|TRBV10-3
CAISETSGTDTQYF
TGTGCCATCAGTGAGACTAGCGGCACAGATACGCAGTATTTT
>.|TRBJ1-1|.|TRBV18
CASSPPNTHTEAFF
TGTGCCAGCTCACCTCCGAACACACACACTGAAGCTTTCTTT
>.|TRBJ2-7|TRBD2|TRBV18
CASSPQLAEAYEQYF
TGTGCCAGCTCACCACAACTAGCGGAAGCCTACGAGCAGTACTTC